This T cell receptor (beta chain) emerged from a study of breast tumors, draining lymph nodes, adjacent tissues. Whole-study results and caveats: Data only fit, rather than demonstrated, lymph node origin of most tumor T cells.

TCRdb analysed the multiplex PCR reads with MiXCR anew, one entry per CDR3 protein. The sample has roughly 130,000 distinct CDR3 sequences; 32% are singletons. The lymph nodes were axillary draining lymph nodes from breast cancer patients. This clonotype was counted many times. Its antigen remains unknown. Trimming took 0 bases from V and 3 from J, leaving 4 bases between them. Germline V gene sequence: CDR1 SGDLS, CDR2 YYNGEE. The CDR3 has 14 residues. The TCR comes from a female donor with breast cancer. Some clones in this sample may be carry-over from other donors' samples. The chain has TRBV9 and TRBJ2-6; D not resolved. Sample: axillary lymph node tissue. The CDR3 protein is CASSVGVGANVLTF. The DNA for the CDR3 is TGTGCCAGCAGCGTAGGGGTTGGGGCCAACGTCCTGACTTTC.